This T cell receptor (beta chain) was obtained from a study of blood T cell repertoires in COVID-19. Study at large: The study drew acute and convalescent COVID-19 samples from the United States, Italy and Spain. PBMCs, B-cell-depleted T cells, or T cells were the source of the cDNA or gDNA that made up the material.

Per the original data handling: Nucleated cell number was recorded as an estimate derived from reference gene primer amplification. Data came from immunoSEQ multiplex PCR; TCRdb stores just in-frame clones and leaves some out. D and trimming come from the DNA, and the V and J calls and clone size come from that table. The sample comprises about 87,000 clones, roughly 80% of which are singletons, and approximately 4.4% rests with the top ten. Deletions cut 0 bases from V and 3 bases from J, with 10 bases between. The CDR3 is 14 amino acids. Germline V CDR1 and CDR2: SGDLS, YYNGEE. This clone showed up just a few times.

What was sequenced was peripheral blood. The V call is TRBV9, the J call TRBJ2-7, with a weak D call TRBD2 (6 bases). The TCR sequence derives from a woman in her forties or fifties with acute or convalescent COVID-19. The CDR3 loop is CASSVGGSGYEQYF. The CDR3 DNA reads TGTGCCAGCAGCGTAGGCGGTAGCGGCTACGAGCAGTACTTC.